This TCR beta chain was observed in a study of T cell responses to AZD1222 COVID-19 vaccine. The wider study: Second-dose intervals of approximately 4 or approximately 12 weeks were pooled.

Notes on the study in general: Vaccine-associated CD4 TCRs spanned spike, dominant at 160-218 and 743-854. Once two AZD1222 doses were given, Spike-specific TCR breadth and depth went up. White British donors predominated, females outnumbered males, and clonal diversity was possibly underestimated.

Some clones are missing from TCRdb's copy, which holds only in-frame ones; the method was immunoSEQ multiplex PCR. The sample consists of 130,000 or so clones, 94% of them appearing once. Germline V gene sequence: CDR1 LGHDT, CDR2 YNNKEL (reference sequence). The CDR3 has 14 residues. V lost 4 bases, J lost 1 base, and 1 base stayed unmatched. This clone is a singleton in its sample. What it recognizes is unknown. The sequences come from peripheral blood, collected on day 0 of AZD1222 vaccination. This chain uses TRBV3-1 (or the pseudogene TRBV3-2) with TRBJ2-1; TRBD1 aligns across 7 bases. The sequence was obtained from an adult in good health. The CDR3 spells CASSRDSSYNEQFF. The CDR3 bases are TGTGCCAGCAGCCGGGACAGTTCCTACAATGAGCAGTTCTTC.